One and the same sample provided the 18 T cell receptor beta chains below, sequenced in a study of cytomegalovirus exposure and HLA in healthy donors. Primers: 60 Vbeta forward and 13 Jbeta reverse. Clones were sequenced by immunoSEQ multiplex PCR, and TCRdb holds only the in-frame ones, with some missing. The sample lists about 96,000 clones; 65% to 85% were seen once. Sequences were obtained from PBMCs. These receptors were obtained from a man aged 30 to 39 in good health and CMV-seronegative.

This clone was found a few times. V is TRBV5-6 and J is TRBJ2-7; 7 nucleotides match TRBD1. Germline CDR1 is SGHDT and CDR2 is YYEEEE. This CDR3 is 15 amino acids long. V was clipped by 1 base and J by 4 bases; unmatched bases: 8. Here the CDR3 DNA reads TGTGCCAGCAGCTTGATGGACAGGCAGCTATACGAGCAGTACTTC. Translating gives CASSLMDRQLYEQYF.

This chain links TRBV5-1 with TRBJ2-7; tentative D call: TRBD2 (6 bases). V shed 3 bases and J shed 2 bases, with 15 bases lying between them. This CDR3 has 15 residues. Germline CDR1 and CDR2: SGHRS and YFSETQ. CDR3 protein: CASSSDGGITYEQYF. In DNA form, the CDR3 reads TGCGCCAGCAGCTCCGACGGGGGTATTACCTACGAGCAGTACTTC. The entire variable domain, with the rest obtained from reference TRBV5-1 and TRBJ2-7, is as follows: KAGVTQTPRYLIKTRGQQVTLSCSPISGHRSVSWYQQTPGQGLQFLFEYFSETQRNKGNFPGRFSGRQFSNSRSEMNVSTLELGDSALYLCASSSDGGITYEQYFGPGTRLTVT.

This clone was seen a handful of times. The chain has TRBV7-2 and TRBJ1-6, with D perhaps TRBD1 (6 bases). The V end was cut by 5 bases, the J end by 4 bases, with 12 bases between. CDR1 SGHTA and CDR2 FQGNSA come from the germline V gene. The CDR3 runs 15 residues. The CDR3 reads CASSIYREYNSPLHF. Written as DNA, the CDR3 is TGTGCCAGCAGCATATACAGGGAGTATAATTCACCCCTCCACTTT.

The chain combines TRBV5-1 with TRBJ1-5; TRBD1 matches at 8 bases. The CDR3 is 15 residues long. Germline-derived CDR1 and CDR2 are SGHRS and YFSETQ. The V and J ends lost 4 bases and 6 bases, in that order; junction bases with no gene match: 9. The CDR3 coding sequence is TGCGCCAGCAGCCCCGGACAGGGTATTCCTCAGCCCCAGCATTTT. Translated: CASSPGQGIPQPQHF.

This chain links TRBV11-3 with TRBJ1-2; maybe TRBD1 (6 bases). The V gene lost 4 bases and the J gene lost 2 bases, with 14 bases spanning the gap. Germline loops: CDR1 SGHNT, CDR2 YENEEA. The CDR3 runs to 15 residues. CDR3 DNA sequence: TGTGCCAGCAGCTCGGCACAGGGCTGGAACTATGGCTACACCTTC. It translates to CASSSAQGWNYGYTF.

The V gene is TRBV18, the J gene TRBJ1-1; D is perhaps TRBD1 (6 bases). V was pared by 1 base and J by 0 bases, with 9 bases between. From germline, CDR1 is KGHSH and CDR2 LQKENI. The CDR3 contains 15 residues. The CDR3, as DNA: TGTGCCAGCTCACCACAGGGACATCTGAACACTGAAGCTTTCTTT. Translated, it gives CASSPQGHLNTEAFF.

The rearrangement links TRBV5-6 to TRBJ2-5, with a tentative D call TRBD2 (6 bases). The better agreement between TRBJ2-7 and the DNA end casts doubt on the J call. The CDR3 loop spans 13 amino acids. Germline lookup yields CDR1 SGHDT and CDR2 YYEEEE. In nucleotides, the CDR3 is TGTGCCAGCAGCCCGGAGGGAGACTACGAGCAGTACTTC. Amino acids: CASSPEGDYEQYF.

This clone is termed medium-sized (0.01 to 0.1%). This chain uses TRBV5-1 with TRBJ1-4, with TRBD1 as a possible D gene (5 bases). This CDR3 has 14 residues. The germline V gene has CDR1 SGHRS and CDR2 YFSETQ. The V end was cut by 0 bases, the J end by 7 bases, with 10 bases between. The CDR3 DNA reads as TGCGCCAGCAGCTTGGCGGGGGAGGCTGAAAAACTGTTTTTT. Translated, it gives CASSLAGEAEKLFF.

The V and J genes are TRBV18 and TRBJ2-1; TRBD1 matches at 7 bases. V lost 1 base, J lost 7 bases, and 7 bases stayed unmatched. Germline CDR1 reads KGHSH; CDR2 reads LQKENI. CDR3 size: 15 residues. CDR3: CASSPQDRIRNEQFF. The DNA for the CDR3 is TGTGCCAGCTCACCACAGGACAGGATTAGGAATGAGCAGTTCTTC.

The gene calls are TRBV5-1 and TRBJ2-7; TRBD2 might be the D (7 bases). Germline CDR1 reads SGHRS; CDR2 reads YFSETQ. With 4 bases removed from V and 0 bases from J, the gap between germline ends came to 14 bases. This CDR3 spans 15 amino acids. The CDR3 DNA is TGCGCCAGCAGCGAGGGAGGGGGAAACTCCTACGAGCAGTACTTC. This translates into CASSEGGGNSYEQYF.

This clone was observed a few times. The V and J genes are TRBV5-6 and TRBJ1-3, with 7 bases fitting TRBD1. In germline, CDR1 is SGHDT, CDR2 YYEEEE. The CDR3 has 14 residues. Trimming at V came to 4 bases and at J to 4 bases, leaving 5 bases not matched to a gene. CDR3: CASSTTGSGNTIYF. The DNA of the CDR3 is TGTGCCAGCAGCACGACAGGGTCAGGAAACACCATATATTTT.

This sequence joins TRBV9 and TRBJ1-2; the D is unclear. Between the trimmed V and J ends, which lost 0 bases and 5 bases, there was a span of 11 bases. Germline CDR1 is SGDLS and CDR2 is YYNGEE. This CDR3 has 14 residues. CDR3 coding DNA: TGTGCCAGCAGCGTAGGTGGCAGTTCATATGGCTACACCTTC. This codes for CASSVGGSSYGYTF. The complete variable domain, with remaining parts taken from reference TRBV9 and TRBJ1-2, reads DSGVTQTPKHLITATGQRVTLRCSPRSGDLSVYWYQQSLDQGLQFLIQYYNGEERAKGNILERFSAQQFPDLHSELNLSSLELGDSALYFCASSVGGSSYGYTFGSGTRLTVV.

V gene TRBV30 combines with J gene TRBJ1-1, with no clear D. This CDR3 is built from 9 residues. Germline values: CDR1 GTSNPN, CDR2 SVGIG (reference sequence). In DNA form, the CDR3 reads TGTACCTACAGCACTGAAGCTTTCTTT. Protein: CTYSTEAFF.

The V and J genes are TRBV5-1 and TRBJ1-6, with 7 nucleotides matching TRBD1. Germline-derived CDR1 and CDR2 are SGHRS and YFSETQ. V lost 1 base, J lost 8 bases, and 3 bases stayed unmatched. The CDR3 consists of 14 residues. CDR3 protein: CASSLRQGDSPLHF. The CDR3 region has the DNA TGCGCCAGCAGCTTGCGCCAGGGGGATTCACCCCTCCACTTT.

V and J are TRBV7-8 and TRBJ2-1; 7 nucleotides line up with TRBD1. This CDR3 spans 13 amino acids. Germline V gene data show CDR1 as SGHVS and CDR2 as FQNEAQ. Trimming took 5 bases from V and 10 from J; bases not matched to a gene: 8. CDR3: CASSSRQGLEQFF. In DNA form, the CDR3 reads TGTGCCAGCAGCAGCCGACAGGGCTTAGAGCAGTTCTTC.

V gene TRBV7-9 combines with J gene TRBJ1-4; D gene uncertain. The CDR3 sequence is 15 residues long. Trimming stripped 5 bases from V and 4 bases from J, with 14 bases between. CDR1 is SEHNR and CDR2 is FQNEAQ in the germline V gene (reference sequence). CDR3 loop: CASSPSVIDNEKLFF. The CDR3 DNA follows: TGTGCCAGCAGCCCCTCCGTGATAGATAATGAAAAACTGTTTTTT. The complete variable domain, with remaining parts taken from reference TRBV7-9 and TRBJ1-4, reads DTGVSQNPRHKITKRGQNVTFRCDPISEHNRLYWYRQTLGQGPEFLTYFQNEAQLEKSRLLSDRFSAERPKGSFSTLEIQRTEQGDSAMYLCASSPSVIDNEKLFFGSGTQLSVL.

The chain uses TRBV25-1 and TRBJ2-3, with 9 bases lining up with TRBD1. The CDR3 contains 13 residues. Germline values: CDR1 MGHDK, CDR2 SYGVNS. Trimming took 7 bases from V and 4 from J; bases not matched to a gene: 3. The CDR3 spells CASKRQGADTQYF. The CDR3 DNA sequence: TGTGCCAGCAAGCGACAGGGGGCAGATACGCAGTATTTT.

The J gene is TRBJ2-2, the V gene TRBV6-5; D ambiguous. Germline V gene data show CDR1 as MNHEY and CDR2 as SVGAGI. Trimming removed 0 bases from V and 10 bases from J, with 9 bases in between. The CDR3 consists of 13 residues. CDR3: CASSYSQRLELFF. CDR3 coding DNA: TGTGCCAGCAGTTACTCACAACGATTGGAGCTGTTTTTT.